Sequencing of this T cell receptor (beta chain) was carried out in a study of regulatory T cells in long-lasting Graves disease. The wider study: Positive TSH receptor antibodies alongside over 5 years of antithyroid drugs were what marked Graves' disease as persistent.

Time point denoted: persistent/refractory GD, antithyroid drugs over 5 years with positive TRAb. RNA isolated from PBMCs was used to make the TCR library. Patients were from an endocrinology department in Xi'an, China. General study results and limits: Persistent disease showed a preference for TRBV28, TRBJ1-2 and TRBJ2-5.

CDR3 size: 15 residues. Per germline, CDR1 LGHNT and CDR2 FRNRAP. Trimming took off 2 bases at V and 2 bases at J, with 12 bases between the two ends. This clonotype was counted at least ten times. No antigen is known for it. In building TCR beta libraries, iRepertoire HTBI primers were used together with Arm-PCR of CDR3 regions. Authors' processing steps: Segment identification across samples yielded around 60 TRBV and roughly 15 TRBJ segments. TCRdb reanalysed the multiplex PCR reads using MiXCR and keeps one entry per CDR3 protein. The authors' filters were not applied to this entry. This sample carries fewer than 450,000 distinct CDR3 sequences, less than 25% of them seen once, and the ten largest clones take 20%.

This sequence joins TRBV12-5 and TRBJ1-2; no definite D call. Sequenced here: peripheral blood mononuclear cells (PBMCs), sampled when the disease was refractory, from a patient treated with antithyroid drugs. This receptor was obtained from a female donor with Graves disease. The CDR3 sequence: CASGLSGGGNYGYTF. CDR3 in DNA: TGTGCTAGTGGTTTGTCCGGTGGAGGGAACTATGGCTACACCTTC. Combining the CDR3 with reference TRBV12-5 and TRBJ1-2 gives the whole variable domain DARVTQTPRHKVTEMGQEVTMRCQPILGHNTVFWYRQTMMQGLELLAYFRNRAPLDDSGMPKDRFSAEMPDATLATLKIQPSEPRDSAVYFCASGLSGGGNYGYTFGSGTRLTVV.